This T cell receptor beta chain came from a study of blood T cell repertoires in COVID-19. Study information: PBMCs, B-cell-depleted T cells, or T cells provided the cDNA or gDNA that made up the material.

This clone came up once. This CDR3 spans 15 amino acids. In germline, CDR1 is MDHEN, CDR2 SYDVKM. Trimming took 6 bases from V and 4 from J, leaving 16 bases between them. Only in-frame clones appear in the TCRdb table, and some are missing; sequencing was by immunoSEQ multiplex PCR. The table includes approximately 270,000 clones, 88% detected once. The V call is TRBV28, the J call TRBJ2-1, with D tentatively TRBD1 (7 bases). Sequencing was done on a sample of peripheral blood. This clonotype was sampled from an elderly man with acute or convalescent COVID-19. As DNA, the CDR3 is TGTGCCAGCAGCCAGACAGGGAGCGGGTACAATGAGCAGTTCTTC. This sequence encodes CASSQTGSGYNEQFF.